The clone carrying this T cell receptor beta chain is a singleton in its sample. Trimming pared 5 bases from V and 5 bases from J, leaving 16 bases between. The CDR3 is made up of 14 amino acids. The V gene's germline CDR1 is LGHDT and CDR2 YNNKEL (reference sequence). The data belong to a study of blood T cell repertoires in COVID-19. Turning to the study itself: In each case, the material was cDNA or gDNA derived from T cells, B-cell-depleted T cells, or PBMCs.

In the source study's methods: Nucleated cell number was recorded as an estimate derived from reference gene primer amplification. TCRdb's copy holds only in-frame clones and misses some; the assay was immunoSEQ multiplex PCR. The V and J calls and clone size were taken over from that table, and D and trimming were inferred from the DNA. The sample holds over 110,000 clones, about 91% seen once. The specimen was peripheral blood. The TCR comes from a human donor in a cohort sampled during active COVID-19. The V gene is TRBV3-1 (or the pseudogene TRBV3-2), the J gene TRBJ2-7, with a weak D call TRBD1 (5 bases). The CDR3 sequence: CASSLRGGHDEQYF. The CDR3 DNA follows: TGTGCCAGCAGCTTAAGAGGTGGACACGACGAGCAGTACTTC.